This paragraph covers one T cell receptor (beta chain) sequence. Its target is unknown. These data belong to a study of post-analysis software for immune sequencing data. Study information: The courses of disease that were included comprised relapsing-remitting, secondary progressive and progressive-relapsing multiple sclerosis.

Unique molecular identifiers were built into the TCR beta cDNA libraries. Researchers reported roughly 0.5 million cDNA molecules coming from around 1 to 10 million T cells. TCRdb reanalysed the PCR reads using MiXCR and keeps one entry per CDR3 protein. The sample holds around 700,000 distinct CDR3 sequences, approximately 59% seen once. Notes on the study in general: When patients were compared with controls, 4 or 5 TRBV segments were more frequent, TRBV5-6, TRBV5-1 and TRBV20-1 among them. Comparison with controls showed significantly lower normalized Chao1 diversity in multiple sclerosis patients.

V lost 1 base and J lost 4, with 10 bases in between. The CDR3 is made up of 13 amino acids. Germline V CDR1 and CDR2: DFQATT, SNEGSKA (reference sequence). This TCR was recovered from a girl between 2 and 10 years old with multiple sclerosis. The sequencing input was blood. The chain has TRBV20-1 and TRBJ1-1; D is possibly TRBD1 (6 bases). The CDR3 DNA follows: TGCAGTGCTAGAGGGGACAAACTCACTGAAGCTTTCTTT. Protein product: CSARGDKLTEAFF.